A single sample gave rise to the 4 T cell receptor beta chains below, sequenced in a study of T cell repertoires in cytomegalovirus infection. TCRdb independently ran MiXCR on the reads; one entry per CDR3 protein. The data show 270,000 or so distinct CDR3 sequences, with 15% to 20% seen just once and around 47% held by the top ten. What was sequenced was CD8+ T cells from PBMCs. The source of these receptors is a human donor in good health (CMV status not recorded). Some clones in this sample may be carry-over from other donors' samples.

This clonotype came up many times. The V and J genes are TRBV6-1 and TRBJ2-7; a possible D gene is TRBD1 (6 bases). Trimming removed 4 bases at V and 2 bases at J, with 15 bases between. CDR1 is MNHNS, CDR2 SASEGT, per germline. This CDR3 contains 15 residues. DNA for the CDR3: TGTGCCAGCAGTGGACCCGGGACAAGCACCTACGAGCAGTACTTC. This encodes CASSGPGTSTYEQYF.

Many counts were recorded for this clonotype. This chain uses TRBV7-2 with TRBJ1-1, with a tentative D call TRBD1 (6 bases). Between the trimmed V and J ends, which lost 1 base and 11 bases, there was a span of 11 bases. Germline CDR1 reads SGHTA; CDR2 reads FQGNSA. The CDR3 loop spans 12 amino acids. CDR3 coding DNA: TGTGCCAGCAGCTTAGGTCCAGGGGAGGCTTTCTTT. Protein product: CASSLGPGEAFF.

This clonotype appeared a single time. The J gene is TRBJ2-5, the V gene TRBV20-1; a weak D match, TRBD2 (6 bases). The CDR3 runs 15 residues. V was trimmed by 0 bases and J by 7 bases, leaving 18 bases between them. Germline lookup yields CDR1 DFQATT and CDR2 SNEGSKA (reference sequence). In DNA, the CDR3 is TGCAGTGCTAGAGAGTGGGGGAACCTCGGGGGGACCCAGTACTTC. Its translation is CSAREWGNLGGTQYF.

In its sample, this clonotype was seen many times. The chain is built from TRBV7-2 and TRBJ2-2, with TRBD2 identical over 9 bases. Trimming took 4 bases from V and 6 from J; bases not matched to a gene: 9. The CDR3 is 16 amino acids. From germline, CDR1 is SGHTA and CDR2 FQGNSA. CDR3 bases: TGTGCCAGCAGCTCCTTAGCGGGAGAGGTCTCCGGGGAGCTGTTTTTT. The encoded protein is CASSSLAGEVSGELFF.